One sample yielded the 5 T cell receptor beta chains listed below, sequenced in a study of blood T cell repertoires in COVID-19. This table comes from immunoSEQ multiplex PCR, and its TCRdb copy is limited to in-frame clones, with some not included. Seen here are 150,000 to 200,000 clones, over 75% observed once, and the top ten hold just under 2.5%. What was sequenced was peripheral blood. Receptor source: a man aged 35 to 55 with active or convalescent COVID-19.

The V call is TRBV5-1, the J call TRBJ2-7; 7 bases agree with TRBD2. CDR1 is SGHRS and CDR2 is YFSETQ in the germline V gene. The CDR3 runs to 17 residues. Trimming took 2 bases from V and 5 from J; bases not matched to a gene: 16. The CDR3 sequence: CASSFNLADRRVHEQYF. CDR3 in DNA: TGCGCCAGCAGCTTTAACCTAGCGGATCGGCGGGTTCACGAGCAGTACTTC. The full variable domain, its missing parts supplied by reference TRBV5-1 and TRBJ2-7, is KAGVTQTPRYLIKTRGQQVTLSCSPISGHRSVSWYQQTPGQGLQFLFEYFSETQRNKGNFPGRFSGRQFSNSRSEMNVSTLELGDSALYLCASSFNLADRRVHEQYFGPGTRLTVT.

DNA for the CDR3: TGCAGCGTTGCCAGGGGGACGAATCAGCCCCAGCATTTT. Its protein product is CSVARGTNQPQHF. The chain joins TRBV29-1 to TRBJ1-5, with 7 nucleotides matching TRBD1. Germline CDR1 is SQVTM and CDR2 is ANQGSEA. The junction had 4 bases not matched to a gene; V was cut back by 4 bases and J by 4 bases. CDR3 length: 13 amino acids. The variable domain in full, completed from reference TRBV29-1 and TRBJ1-5, reads SAVISQKPSRDICQRGTSLTIQCQVDSQVTMMFWYRQQPGQSLTLIATANQGSEATYESGFVIDKFPISRPNLTFSTLTVSNMSPEDSSIYLCSVARGTNQPQHFGDGTRLSIL.

The chain has TRBV12-5 and TRBJ1-1, with 9 positions matching TRBD1. The ends lost 4 bases at V and 5 bases at J; junction bases unmatched: 8. The CDR3 has 15 amino acids. Germline values: CDR1 LGHNT, CDR2 FRNRAP. CDR3 region: CASGSGQGVTTEAFF. The CDR3 region has the DNA TGTGCTAGTGGTTCGGGACAGGGAGTTACGACTGAAGCTTTCTTT.

J is TRBJ2-2 and V is TRBV4-3; D gene uncertain. V dropped 2 bases and J dropped 3 bases, with 10 bases sitting between them. The CDR3 runs 15 residues. Germline-derived CDR1 and CDR2 are LGHNA and YSLEER. CDR3 protein: CASSQISSDTGELFF. In DNA form, the CDR3 reads TGCGCCAGCAGCCAAATCTCGAGTGACACCGGGGAGCTGTTTTTT.

The chain uses TRBV4-3 and TRBJ2-2; 7 positions match TRBD2. This CDR3 is 16 amino acids long. V shed 0 bases and J 4 bases; nucleotides not matched to a gene: 5. Germline CDR1 LGHNA, CDR2 YSLEER. In DNA, the CDR3 is TGCGCCAGCAGCCAAGATGGGCGCGGGGGCACCGGGGAGCTGTTTTTT. Amino acids: CASSQDGRGGTGELFF.